This entry lists 12 T cell receptor beta chains sequenced from one sample in a study of CD8+ T cells in alopecia areata. The treatment: oral pan-JAK inhibitor, 5-10 mg twice daily. RNA extraction and reverse transcription yielded cDNA as sequencing template. Some clones are missing from TCRdb's copy, which holds only in-frame ones; the method was immunoSEQ multiplex PCR. Of roughly 100,000 clones listed, roughly 40% were seen once; the top ten hold roughly 18%. The sequenced sample was CD8+ T cells sorted from blood, obtained at week 24, from a patient treated with tofacitinib. The source of these receptors is a human donor with alopecia areata.

The rearrangement links TRBV27 to TRBJ2-7, with TRBD1 matching over 7 bases. The trim removed 3 bases at V and 3 bases at J, leaving 11 bases unmatched. This CDR3 has 16 residues. Germline V gene sequence: CDR1 MNHEY, CDR2 SMNVEV (reference sequence). CDR3 coding DNA: TGTGCCAGCAGTTTTCATCCCCGGACAGGTTACTACGAGCAGTACTTC. This translates into CASSFHPRTGYYEQYF.

The rearrangement uses TRBV7-9 and TRBJ2-1, with D possibly TRBD2 on 5 matching bases. V lost 2 bases and J lost 4, with 12 bases in between. The length of the CDR3 is 15 residues. Germline V gene data show CDR1 as SEHNR and CDR2 as FQNEAQ (reference sequence). The chain's CDR3 is CASSLRVSDYNEQFF. The CDR3, as DNA: TGTGCCAGCAGCTTACGTGTTAGCGATTACAATGAGCAGTTCTTC.

V and J are TRBV27 and TRBJ2-5; weak D call: TRBD1 (6 bases). V was trimmed by 10 bases and J by 2 bases, leaving 11 bases between them. The CDR3 runs to 12 residues. CDR1 and CDR2 from the germline V gene are MNHEY and SMNVEV (reference sequence). CDR3 bases: TGTGCCACTTCGGACAGTCAAGAGACCCAGTACTTC. Translating gives CATSDSQETQYF.

The V call is TRBV7-9, the J call TRBJ2-1; 10 bases are a match to TRBD2. With 4 bases clipped from V and 3 bases from J, the junction kept 9 bases outside the gene matches. Germline-derived CDR1 and CDR2 are SEHNR and FQNEAQ (reference sequence). The CDR3 covers 17 residues. The CDR3: CASSSLTSGSYYNEQFF. CDR3 bases: TGTGCCAGCAGCTCATTGACTAGCGGGTCATACTACAATGAGCAGTTCTTC.

The V call is TRBV5-1, the J call TRBJ2-4, with 7 nucleotides matching TRBD1. This CDR3 contains 16 residues. The trim removed 0 bases at V and 4 bases at J, leaving 7 bases unmatched. The germline V gene encodes CDR1 SGHRS and CDR2 YFSETQ. The CDR3 spells CASSLGTGQGKNIQYF. The CDR3, as DNA: TGCGCCAGCAGCTTGGGGACAGGCCAGGGGAAAAACATTCAGTACTTC.

This clone was found once. The chain has TRBV4-1 and TRBJ2-3; D might be TRBD2 (7 bases). Trimming cost V 0 bases and J 3 bases, with 16 bases left between them. The CDR3 sequence is 17 residues long. Germline V CDR1 and CDR2: MGHRA, YSYEKL. The CDR3 protein is CASSQESGLGGTDTQYF. For the CDR3, the DNA is TGCGCCAGCAGCCAAGAATCTGGACTAGGGGGAACAGATACGCAGTATTTT.

The chain is built from TRBV9 and TRBJ2-5; D perhaps matches TRBD1 (6 bases). The CDR3 totals 15 residues. Per the germline V gene, CDR1 is SGDLS and CDR2 is YYNGEE. V shed 3 bases and J shed 1 base, with 13 bases lying between them. As DNA, the CDR3 is TGTGCCAGCAGCGCCTCACAGGGATTCCAAGAGACCCAGTACTTC. It codes for CASSASQGFQETQYF.

DNA of the CDR3: TGTGCCCAGAGGGCCCCAACATTTGGGGTCATCAACACCGGGGAGCTGTTTTTT. Translated, it gives CAQRAPTFGVINTGELFF. This chain links TRBV9 with TRBJ2-2; a possible D gene is TRBD2 (5 bases). Deletions cut 10 bases from V and 2 bases from J, with 27 bases between. Germline V gives CDR1 SGDLS, CDR2 YYNGEE. The CDR3 has 18 residues.

This chain joins TRBV5-1 and TRBJ1-1; D is possibly TRBD1 (6 bases). Trimming pared 2 bases from V and 3 bases from J, leaving 14 bases between. CDR1 and CDR2 from the germline V gene are SGHRS and YFSETQ. This CDR3 is 15 amino acids long. The CDR3 DNA follows: TGCGCCAGCAGCTTCCGGACAGACTCCCACACTGAAGCTTTCTTT. Encoded protein: CASSFRTDSHTEAFF.

This clone was detected only a few times. The chain combines TRBV2 with TRBJ2-3; 8 bases fit TRBD1. V dropped 4 bases and J dropped 6; count of bases not matched to a gene: 15. Germline V lookup: CDR1 SNHLY, CDR2 FYNNEI. This CDR3 is built from 17 residues. CDR3 bases: TGTGCCAGCAGTGGAACGGGACAGGCTCGCTCGTGGGATACGCAGTATTTT. Translation gives CASSGTGQARSWDTQYF.

This clone was counted a few times. The V call is TRBV29-1, the J call TRBJ2-2; possible D gene TRBD2, 8 bases. With 4 bases removed from V and 6 bases from J, the gap between germline ends came to 15 bases. CDR1 and CDR2 from the germline V gene are SQVTM and ANQGSEA. The CDR3 has 14 amino acids. The CDR3 loop is CSVAGRGLSGELFF. The CDR3 region has the DNA TGCAGCGTTGCCGGGAGGGGGCTATCCGGGGAGCTGTTTTTT.

This clone has just a few counts. This chain connects TRBV15 to TRBJ1-1; possibly TRBD1 for D (6 bases). This CDR3 is built from 17 residues. Germline CDR1 and CDR2: LNHNV and YYDKDF (reference sequence). V was cut by 0 bases and J by 1 base, with 15 bases left in between. The CDR3 DNA reads TGTGCCACCAGCAGAGACCGGAGGGGGGCCGGGAACACTGAAGCTTTCTTT. Translating it yields CATSRDRRGAGNTEAFF. Using reference TRBV15 and TRBJ1-1 for the parts outside the CDR3, the full variable domain is DAMVIQNPRYQVTQFGKPVTLSCSQTLNHNVMYWYQQKSSQAPKLLFHYYDKDFNNEADTPDNFQSRRPNTSFCFLDIRSPGLGDTAMYLCATSRDRRGAGNTEAFFGQGTRLTVV.